A single sample is the source of the 8 T cell receptor beta chains below, sequenced in a study of technical replicates of blood from a handful of donors. Sequencing used immunoSEQ multiplex PCR; TCRdb keeps in-frame clones, though not all of them. This repertoire shows 80,000 to 95,000 clones, approximately 95% found once; its top ten account for around 0.25%. The sample was T cells isolated from PBMCs. The receptors derive from a human donor in good health.

V usage is TRBV27 and J usage is TRBJ2-3; TRBD2 is a possible D gene (6 bases). The V gene's germline CDR1 is MNHEY and CDR2 SMNVEV (reference sequence). V was pared by 6 bases and J by 4 bases, with 14 bases between. The CDR3 extends over 14 amino acids. The CDR3 is CASSPSAASDTQYF. DNA for the CDR3: TGTGCCAGCAGCCCTAGCGCGGCCTCAGATACGCAGTATTTT.

The V call is TRBV4-2, the J call TRBJ1-2; D ambiguous. With 1 base removed from V and 6 bases from J, the gap between germline ends came to 6 bases. There are 12 residues in the CDR3. The V gene's germline CDR1 is LGHNA and CDR2 YNFKEQ. The CDR3 nucleotides are TGTGCCAGCAGCCAAGGGCTGCATGGCTACACCTTC. Translation gives CASSQGLHGYTF.

The chain links TRBV27 to TRBJ1-2, with D unclear. The CDR3 has 14 amino acids. Germline V CDR1 and CDR2: MNHEY, SMNVEV (reference sequence). V was clipped by 3 bases and J by 4 bases, with 12 bases between them. CDR3 loop: CASSFSRGGYGYTF. DNA of the CDR3: TGTGCCAGCAGTTTCAGCCGGGGTGGCTATGGCTACACCTTC.

The chain joins TRBV27 to TRBJ2-1, with 9 nucleotides matching TRBD2. Trimming took 1 base from V and 8 from J; bases not matched to a gene: 12. Germline V lookup: CDR1 MNHEY, CDR2 SMNVEV (reference sequence). This CDR3 region has 17 residues. The CDR3 spells CASSLFQAGGRGDEQFF. The CDR3 nucleotides read TGTGCCAGCAGTTTATTCCAAGCGGGGGGTCGTGGAGATGAGCAGTTCTTC.

The V call is TRBV9, the J call TRBJ1-3, with TRBD1 identical over 7 bases. V dropped 1 base and J dropped 2; count of bases not matched to a gene: 3. The germline CDR1 and CDR2 sequences are SGDLS and YYNGEE. This CDR3 region has 15 residues. The CDR3 nucleotides are TGTGCCAGCAGCGTATCTCAGGGGGCTGGAAACACCATATATTTT. Amino acid sequence: CASSVSQGAGNTIYF. Full variable domain (missing parts from reference TRBV9 and TRBJ1-3): DSGVTQTPKHLITATGQRVTLRCSPRSGDLSVYWYQQSLDQGLQFLIQYYNGEERAKGNILERFSAQQFPDLHSELNLSSLELGDSALYFCASSVSQGAGNTIYFGEGSWLTVV.

The J gene is TRBJ1-1, the V gene TRBV7-9, with a tentative D call TRBD1 (5 bases). The CDR3 extends over 16 amino acids. V lost 3 bases and J lost 3, with 17 bases in between. Germline V gives CDR1 SEHNR, CDR2 FQNEAQ (reference sequence). CDR3 DNA: TGTGCCAGCAGCTTTTACGGGGGTCAAGCGGACACTGAAGCTTTCTTT. It codes for CASSFYGGQADTEAFF.

This clone was recorded only once. The J gene is TRBJ2-7, the V gene TRBV2, with TRBD2 matching 10 bases. The germline CDR1 and CDR2 sequences are SNHLY and FYNNEI. CDR3 length equals 15 residues. V lost 8 bases and J lost 8; bases outside the gene matches: 15. The CDR3 region has the DNA TGTGCCAGCCGACCGACTAGCGGGCAGCGAAGGCAGCAGTACTTC. This encodes CASRPTSGQRRQQYF.

The chain is built from TRBV25-1 and TRBJ2-2; D perhaps matches TRBD2 (6 bases). From germline, CDR1 is MGHDK and CDR2 SYGVNS. The CDR3 is made up of 14 amino acids. The germline V and J ends were trimmed by 8 bases and 3 bases, with 13 bases remaining between them. Here the CDR3 DNA reads TGTGCCAGCCGACCCCCGGGGGACACCGGGGAGCTGTTTTTT. It specifies CASRPPGDTGELFF.